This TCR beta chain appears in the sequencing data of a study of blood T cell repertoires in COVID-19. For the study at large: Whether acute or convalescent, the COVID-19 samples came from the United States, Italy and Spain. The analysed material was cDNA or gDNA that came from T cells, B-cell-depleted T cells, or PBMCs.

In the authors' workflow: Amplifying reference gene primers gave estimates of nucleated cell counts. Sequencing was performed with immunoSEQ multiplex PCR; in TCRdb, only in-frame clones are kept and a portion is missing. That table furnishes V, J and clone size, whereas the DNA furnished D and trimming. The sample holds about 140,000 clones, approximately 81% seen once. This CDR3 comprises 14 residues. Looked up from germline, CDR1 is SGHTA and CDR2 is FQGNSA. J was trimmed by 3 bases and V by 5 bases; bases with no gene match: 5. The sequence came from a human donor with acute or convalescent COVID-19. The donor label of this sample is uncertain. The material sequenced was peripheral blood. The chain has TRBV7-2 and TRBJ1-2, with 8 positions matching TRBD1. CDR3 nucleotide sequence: TGTGCCAGCAGCCGTGGACAGGGTGACTATGGCTACACCTTC. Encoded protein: CASSRGQGDYGYTF.